A single sample gave rise to the 26 T cell receptor beta chains below, sequenced in a study of OX40 agonist ivuxolimab in advanced cancers. Produced via immunoSEQ multiplex PCR; TCRdb's table is partial and in-frame only. Among about 74,000 clones, 80% to 85% were seen once, and the ten largest hold less than 2.5%. Sequences were derived from CD4+ or CD8+ T cells sorted from blood, sampled in a trial of the OX40 agonist ivuxolimab. The source is an adult with an advanced solid tumor such as melanoma, head and neck, liver or kidney cancer.

This clone was observed a single time. Other DNA sequences in this sample translate to the same CDR3. The rearrangement links TRBV30 to TRBJ2-5, with a weak D call TRBD2 (7 bases). Trimming removed 5 bases from V and 5 bases from J, with 18 bases in between. The germline V gene encodes CDR1 GTSNPN and CDR2 SVGIG (reference sequence). The CDR3 length is 14 residues. In DNA, the CDR3 is TGTGCCTGGCGACTCGCGGGGGCGGGGGAGACCCAGTACTTC. It codes for CAWRLAGAGETQYF.

CDR3 loop: CASSLRTVGRVTDTQYF. The CDR3 DNA is TGTGCCAGCAGCCTCCGGACAGTCGGGCGTGTCACAGATACGCAGTATTTT. The rearrangement links TRBV7-3 to TRBJ2-3, with a possible D match to TRBD1 (6 bases). Germline V lookup: CDR1 SGHTA, CDR2 FQGTGA. V lost 5 bases and J 2 bases, leaving 20 bases between the germline ends. The CDR3 length is 17 residues.

This clone was detected once. This sequence joins TRBV18 and TRBJ2-1; 10 nucleotides agree with TRBD1. Losses at the gene ends were 2 bases for V and 9 bases for J; bases not matched to a gene: 7. The germline V gene has CDR1 KGHSH and CDR2 LQKENI. The CDR3 has 15 amino acids. In DNA, the CDR3 is TGTGCCAGCTCACCAGGGGGACAGGGGATCAGTGAGCAGTTCTTC. As protein: CASSPGGQGISEQFF.

The gene calls are TRBV5-4 and TRBJ2-5, with D tentatively TRBD2 (6 bases). The better agreement between TRBJ2-7 and the DNA end casts doubt on the J call. This CDR3 has 16 amino acids. Looked up from germline, CDR1 is SGHNT and CDR2 is YYREEE (reference sequence). Here the CDR3 reads CASSWGGRLGAYEQYF. The CDR3 DNA follows: TGTGCCAGCAGCTGGGGTGGGAGGCTAGGAGCCTACGAGCAGTACTTC.

This clone has a single count. The genes are TRBV6-5 and TRBJ1-1; tentative D call: TRBD1 (5 bases). The CDR3 is made up of 15 amino acids. V dropped 0 bases and J dropped 4 bases, with 12 bases sitting between them. The germline gives CDR1 MNHEY, CDR2 SVGAGI. The CDR3 protein is CASSYSISQGTEAFF. CDR3 nucleotide sequence: TGTGCCAGCAGTTACTCGATTAGTCAGGGCACTGAAGCTTTCTTT.

This clone was seen a single time. The rearrangement joins TRBV19 to TRBJ2-3, with D perhaps TRBD1 (5 bases). The CDR3 runs 16 residues. V lost 5 bases to trimming and J lost 1 base, with 16 bases between them. The germline V gene has CDR1 LNHDA and CDR2 SQIVND (reference sequence). The CDR3 region has the DNA TGTGCCAGTAGTGCCGTTCTAGGGGATGGCACAGATACGCAGTATTTT. Translating it yields CASSAVLGDGTDTQYF.

This rearrangement joins TRBV28 to TRBJ1-4, with 8 bases fitting TRBD1. CDR1 is MDHEN, CDR2 SYDVKM, per germline. There are 19 residues in the CDR3. Losses at the gene ends were 6 bases for V and 2 bases for J; bases not matched to a gene: 17. The CDR3 DNA is TGTGCCAGCAGCCATCGTGACTACAGGGGGTTGAGCACTAATGAAAAACTGTTTTTT. This translates into CASSHRDYRGLSTNEKLFF.

V gene TRBV13 combines with J gene TRBJ2-7, with D perhaps matching TRBD1 (6 bases). Looked up from germline, CDR1 is PRHDT and CDR2 is FYEKMQ (reference sequence). The CDR3 runs 13 residues. Trimming removed 8 bases from V and 6 bases from J, with 17 bases in between. The CDR3 loop reads CASGRQVPSEQYF. CDR3 DNA: TGTGCCAGCGGTCGACAGGTCCCCTCCGAGCAGTACTTC.

This chain links TRBV6-5 with TRBJ1-1; D unclear. The CDR3 consists of 13 residues. Germline assignment: CDR1 MNHEY and CDR2 SVGAGI. V was clipped by 4 bases and J by 0 bases, with 6 bases between them. CDR3 in amino acids: CASSWQMNTEAFF. The CDR3 nucleotides read TGTGCCAGCAGTTGGCAGATGAACACTGAAGCTTTCTTT.

The chain carries TRBV7-2 and TRBJ2-7; D remains unclear. Trimming removed 4 bases at V and 5 bases at J, with 12 bases between. The CDR3 loop spans 13 amino acids. Germline CDR1 and CDR2: SGHTA and FQGNSA. In nucleotides, the CDR3 is TGTGCCAGCAGCTCTACAAAGCCTAACGAGCAGTACTTC. Amino acid sequence: CASSSTKPNEQYF.

The chain combines TRBV5-6 with TRBJ2-6; a weak D match, TRBD1 (6 bases). CDR3 length: 17 residues. Trimming took off 0 bases at V and 5 bases at J, with 15 bases between the two ends. Germline lookup yields CDR1 SGHDT and CDR2 YYEEEE. The CDR3: CASSLVPSGARANVLTF. Here the CDR3 DNA reads TGTGCCAGCAGCTTGGTCCCCTCAGGGGCGAGGGCCAACGTCCTGACTTTC.

This clone was found many times. The chain carries TRBV7-2 and TRBJ2-2; TRBD1 matches 9 bases. The CDR3 covers 17 residues. V lost 2 bases and J lost 5; bases outside the gene matches: 9. Germline V lookup: CDR1 SGHTA, CDR2 FQGNSA. The CDR3 DNA sequence: TGTGCCAGCAGCTTAAGTCGAGTAGGGACAGGGACCGGGGAGCTGTTTTTT. Its translation: CASSLSRVGTGTGELFF.

V usage is TRBV28 and J usage is TRBJ2-1; weak D call: TRBD2 (6 bases). The CDR3 contains 15 residues. Germline values: CDR1 MDHEN, CDR2 SYDVKM. The V and J ends lost 5 bases and 5 bases respectively, with 16 bases between them. CDR3 sequence reads: CASSTRRGYNNEQFF. CDR3 nucleotide sequence: TGTGCCAGCAGTACCCGACGGGGGTACAACAATGAGCAGTTCTTC.

The rearrangement joins TRBV6-6 to TRBJ2-7; 11 bases line up with TRBD2. The CDR3 sequence is 16 residues long. The V gene's germline CDR1 is MNHNY and CDR2 SVGAGI (reference sequence). The trim removed 6 bases at V and 1 base at J, leaving 8 bases unmatched. CDR3 nucleotides: TGTGCCAGCAGCCGGAGGACTAGCGGGCGATCCTACGAGCAGTACTTC. It encodes CASSRRTSGRSYEQYF.

This clone was seen a single time. The chain couples TRBV4-3 to TRBJ2-1, with TRBD2 matching over 14 bases. CDR1 LGHNA and CDR2 YSLEER come from the germline V gene. This CDR3 is built from 16 residues. V trimming: 4 bases; J trimming: 2 bases; junction bases outside the gene matches: 1. In nucleotides, the CDR3 is TGCGCCAGCAGCCGACTAGCGGGAGGGGCCTACAATGAGCAGTTCTTC. Encoded protein: CASSRLAGGAYNEQFF.

The chain has TRBV14 and TRBJ2-2, with D maybe TRBD1 (6 bases). The V gene's germline CDR1 is SGHDN and CDR2 FVKESK. This CDR3 spans 15 amino acids. V lost 0 bases and J lost 8, with 13 bases in between. The CDR3 DNA reads TGTGCCAGCAGCCAAGATCTAAGGGGGTTTGGGGAGCTGTTTTTT. This codes for CASSQDLRGFGELFF.

This chain connects TRBV5-1 to TRBJ2-5; D may be TRBD1 or TRBD2 (5 bases each). With 1 base removed from V and 1 base from J, the gap between germline ends came to 8 bases. CDR3 length: 14 residues. From germline, CDR1 is SGHRS and CDR2 YFSETQ. CDR3 region: CASSLMGVQETQYF. In DNA, the CDR3 is TGCGCCAGCAGCTTGATGGGGGTCCAAGAGACCCAGTACTTC.

The chain is built from TRBV9 and TRBJ1-6; perhaps TRBD1 as D (6 bases). V gave up 2 bases and J gave up 5 bases, with 8 bases separating them. Germline values: CDR1 SGDLS, CDR2 YYNGEE. There are 14 residues in the CDR3. Here the CDR3 reads CASSVRQDNSPLHF. Written as DNA, the CDR3 is TGTGCCAGCAGCGTTAGACAGGATAATTCACCCCTCCACTTT.

The chain joins TRBV5-4 to TRBJ1-1, with D perhaps TRBD1 (5 bases). The CDR3 contains 12 residues. CDR1 and CDR2 from the germline V gene are SGHNT and YYREEE (reference sequence). The V and J ends lost 6 bases and 5 bases respectively, with 11 bases between them. DNA for the CDR3: TGTGCCAGCAATCGGGGGAGAACTGAAGCTTTCTTT. Translated, it gives CASNRGRTEAFF. Based on the CDR3 plus reference TRBV5-4 and TRBJ1-1, the full variable domain is ETGVTQSPTHLIKTRGQQVTLRCSSQSGHNTVSWYQQALGQGPQFIFQYYREEENGRGNFPPRFSGLQFPNYSSELNVNALELDDSALYLCASNRGRTEAFFGQGTRLTVV.

The chain combines TRBV7-9 with TRBJ1-4, with 7 bases identical to TRBD1. CDR1 is SEHNR, CDR2 FQNEAQ, per germline (reference sequence). CDR3 size: 17 residues. Germline trimming cut 5 bases from V and 1 base from J; bases unmatched to any gene: 10. The CDR3 loop reads CASSTRQGILTNEKLFF. CDR3 DNA sequence: TGTGCCAGCAGCACCCGACAGGGAATTTTAACTAATGAAAAACTGTTTTTT.

The V call is TRBV27, the J call TRBJ2-7, with TRBD2 identical over 11 bases. V was pared by 3 bases and J by 4 bases, with 2 bases of the junction left unmatched. The CDR3 totals 14 residues. Germline V gene data show CDR1 as MNHEY and CDR2 as SMNVEV (reference sequence). The CDR3 DNA reads TGTGCCAGCAGTTTCGTAGCGGGAGGGTACGAGCAGTACTTC. This codes for CASSFVAGGYEQYF.

This clone was observed once. This chain links TRBV7-2 with TRBJ2-3; D tentatively fits TRBD1 or TRBD2 (5 bases each). The V and J ends lost 0 bases and 1 base respectively, with 11 bases between them. The germline V gene has CDR1 SGHTA and CDR2 FQGNSA. This CDR3 is 16 amino acids long. CDR3 DNA sequence: TGTGCCAGCAGCTTAGCGCGTGTGGGACGCACAGATACGCAGTATTTT. This codes for CASSLARVGRTDTQYF. Looking up the rest from reference TRBV7-2 and TRBJ2-3 gives the full variable domain: GAGVSQSPSNKVTEKGKDVELRCDPISGHTALYWYRQSLGQGLEFLIYFQGNSAPDKSGLPSDRFSAERTGGSVSTLTIQRTQQEDSAVYLCASSLARVGRTDTQYFGPGTRLTVL.

The rearrangement links TRBV7-3 to TRBJ2-1; TRBD2 might be the D (6 bases). CDR1 is SGHTA and CDR2 is FQGTGA in the germline V gene. Trimming stripped 0 bases from V and 5 bases from J, with 14 bases between. The CDR3 runs to 16 residues. CDR3 sequence (DNA): TGTGCCAGCAGCTTAACGGGGGGATTCAGCGACAATGAGCAGTTCTTC. It specifies CASSLTGGFSDNEQFF.

J is TRBJ1-4 and V is TRBV2; 10 nucleotides agree with TRBD1. The germline CDR1 and CDR2 sequences are SNHLY and FYNNEI. V lost 7 bases to trimming and J lost 7 bases; unmatched junction nucleotides: 3. The CDR3 totals 13 residues. The chain's CDR3 is CASTRDRGEKLFF. CDR3 nucleotides: TGTGCCAGCACCCGGGACAGGGGTGAAAAACTGTTTTTT. Combining the CDR3 with reference TRBV2 and TRBJ1-4 gives the whole variable domain EPEVTQTPSHQVTQMGQEVILRCVPISNHLYFYWYRQILGQKVEFLVSFYNNEISEKSEIFDDQFSVERPDGSNFTLKIRSTKLEDSAMYFCASTRDRGEKLFFGSGTQLSVL.

The chain is built from TRBV4-1 and TRBJ2-7, with D maybe TRBD1 (6 bases). Trimming left V 3 bases short and J 0 bases short, with 15 bases between. This CDR3 is 16 amino acids long. Germline V gene lookup returns CDR1 MGHRA and CDR2 YSYEKL. CDR3: CASSQGLGHPSYEQYF. The CDR3 nucleotides are TGCGCCAGCAGCCAGGGGTTGGGACACCCCTCCTACGAGCAGTACTTC.

This chain links TRBV19 with TRBJ1-2, with D possibly being TRBD1 (5 bases). The CDR3 runs to 13 residues. Between the trimmed V and J ends, which lost 6 bases and 4 bases, there was a span of 12 bases. Germline-derived CDR1 and CDR2 are LNHDA and SQIVND (reference sequence). This chain's CDR3 is CASSLGTLYGYTF. For the CDR3, the DNA is TGTGCCAGTAGCCTCGGGACTCTCTATGGCTACACCTTC.